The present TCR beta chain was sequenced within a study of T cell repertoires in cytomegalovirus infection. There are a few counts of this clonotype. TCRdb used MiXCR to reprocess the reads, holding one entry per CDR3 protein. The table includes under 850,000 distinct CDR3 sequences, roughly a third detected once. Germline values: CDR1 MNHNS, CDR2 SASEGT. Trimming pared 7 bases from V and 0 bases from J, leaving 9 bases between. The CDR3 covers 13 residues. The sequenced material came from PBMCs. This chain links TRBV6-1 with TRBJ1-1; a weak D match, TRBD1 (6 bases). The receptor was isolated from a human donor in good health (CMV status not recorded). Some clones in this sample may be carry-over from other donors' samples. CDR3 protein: CASTGQMNTEAFF. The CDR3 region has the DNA TGTGCCAGCACCGGACAGATGAACACTGAAGCTTTCTTT.